Listed below are T cell receptor beta chains from one sample, sequenced in a study of blood T cells in healthy people across ages. Each CDR3 protein is one row after TCRdb ran MiXCR on the 5' RACE reads. The sample lists hundreds of thousands of distinct CDR3 sequences; roughly 56% were seen once. The sequencing sample was made of blood. These receptors all come from a man aged 40-50 years in good health. Both conserved end residues are part of each CDR3. The D gene is left open where the match is weak. Some rows have no size entry. The others give once, few or many, or a class for an expanded clone.

TRBJ2-3,NA,TRBV6-6,NA,CASSYSETDTQYF,TGTGCCAGCAGTTACTCGGAAACAGATACGCAGTATTTT
TRBJ1-2,NA,TRBV7-2,NA,CASRNTGFYGYTF,TGTGCCAGCAGAAATACAGGTTTCTATGGCTACACCTTC
TRBJ2-7,NA,TRBV5-1,few,CASSLDFAGEYF,TGCGCCAGCAGTTTGGATTTCGCAGGGGAGTACTTC
TRBJ2-2,TRBD1,TRBV30,NA,CAWSPSTGRVGNTGELFF,TGTGCCTGGAGCCCCTCGACAGGGAGAGTTGGAAACACCGGGGAGCTGTTTTTT
TRBJ2-7,NA,TRBV3-1,NA,CASSQGAEQYF,TGTGCCAGCAGCCAGGGAGCCGAGCAGTACTTC
TRBJ2-5,TRBD2,TRBV11-2,NA,CASSPLLKRQTSGVKETQYF,TGTGCCAGCAGCCCTCTCCTAAAGCGCCAAACTAGCGGGGTAAAAGAGACCCAGTACTTC
TRBJ1-1,NA,TRBV9,NA,CASSVYVTVEAFF,TGTGCCAGCAGCGTATACGTCACGGTTGAAGCTTTCTTT
TRBJ1-5,NA,TRBV6-5,NA,CASSYTSGNQPQHF,TGTGCCAGCAGTTATACCTCAGGGAACCAGCCCCAGCATTTT
TRBJ1-5,NA,TRBV12-3/TRBV12-4,NA,CASSLGPAASNQPQHF,TGTGCCAGCAGTTTAGGCCCGGCGGCTAGCAATCAGCCCCAGCATTTT
TRBJ1-2,NA,TRBV9,NA,CASSVKGDPGYGYTF,TGTGCCAGCAGCGTAAAAGGGGACCCGGGGTATGGCTACACCTTC
TRBJ1-1,TRBD1,TRBV29-1,few,CSTWGGQGDTEAFF,TGCAGCACCTGGGGGGGACAGGGCGACACTGAAGCTTTCTTT
TRBJ2-1,NA,TRBV9,few,CASSQEEYTYNEQFF,TGTGCCAGCTCCCAAGAGGAGTACACGTACAATGAGCAGTTCTTC
TRBJ2-1,NA,TRBV4-2,NA,CASSREQNYNEQFF,TGTGCCAGTAGCCGGGAACAGAACTACAATGAGCAGTTCTTC
TRBJ2-4,NA,TRBV28,NA,CASSSDRRRGKQGLAKNIQYF,TGTGCCAGCAGTTCCGACCGACGCCGAGGGAAACAGGGCTTAGCCAAAAACATTCAGTACTTC
TRBJ2-7,TRBD1,TRBV13,few,CASSSRTGKDEQYF,TGTGCCAGCAGCTCCCGGACAGGGAAGGACGAGCAGTACTTC
TRBJ2-1,NA,TRBV28,NA,CASRKQQYQETQFF,TGTGCCAGCCGGAAGCAGCAGTACCAAGAGACCCAGTTCTTC
TRBJ2-3,NA,TRBV27,NA,CASNLGGSTDTQYF,TGTGCCAGCAATCTTGGCGGGAGCACAGATACGCAGTATTTT
TRBJ1-6,NA,TRBV5-1,NA,CASSLQPNNSPLHF,TGCGCCAGCAGCTTGCAGCCAAATAATTCACCCCTCCACTTT
TRBJ2-5,NA,TRBV15,NA,CATSRDVGRQETQYF,TGTGCCACCAGCAGAGACGTAGGAAGGCAAGAGACCCAGTACTTC
TRBJ1-2,NA,TRBV10-3,once,CAISEKTDNYGYTF,TGTGCCATCAGCGAGAAAACAGATAACTATGGCTACACCTTC
TRBJ2-7,NA,TRBV27,NA,CASKVGASLSSSYEQYF,TGTGCCAGCAAAGTAGGGGCGTCTCTCTCGAGCTCCTACGAGCAGTACTTC
TRBJ1-2,NA,TRBV9,NA,CASSVVTGSNYGYTF,TGTGCCAGCAGCGTAGTTACAGGAAGTAACTATGGCTACACCTTC
TRBJ2-5,NA,TRBV20-1,few,CSARYTSGGETQYF,TGCAGTGCTAGATACACGAGCGGAGGGGAGACCCAGTACTTC
TRBJ1-2,NA,TRBV25-1,NA,CATVNTALGGYTF,TGTGCCACCGTAAACACCGCCCTAGGGGGCTACACCTTC
TRBJ2-3,NA,TRBV7-3,few,CASSPSNTDTQYF,TGTGCCAGCAGCCCAAGTAACACAGATACGCAGTATTTT
TRBJ1-6,NA,TRBV20-1,NA,CSARERTEGTLHF,TGCAGTGCTAGAGAGAGGACAGAAGGGACCCTCCACTTT
TRBJ2-7,NA,TRBV5-6,NA,CASSLEARGSYEQYF,TGTGCCAGCAGCTTGGAGGCGCGGGGCTCCTACGAGCAGTACTTC
TRBJ1-5,TRBD1,TRBV7-8,NA,CASSLVVDRGNQPQHF,TGTGCCAGCAGCTTAGTGGTGGACAGGGGGAATCAGCCCCAGCATTTT
TRBJ1-2,NA,TRBV6-1,NA,CASSDRPSSYGYTF,TGTGCCAGCAGTGACAGACCGAGTAGCTATGGCTACACCTTC
TRBJ2-5,TRBD2,TRBV10-3,NA,CAISELEASGVNEQYF,TGTGCCATCAGTGAATTAGAGGCTAGCGGGGTCAATGAGCAGTACTTC
TRBJ2-5,NA,TRBV6-1,few,CASRTVGTQYF,TGTGCCAGCAGAACGGTAGGGACCCAGTACTTC
TRBJ2-5,NA,TRBV9,NA,CASSVGGANRETQYF,TGTGCCAGCAGCGTAGGGGGGGCGAATCGAGAGACCCAGTACTTC
TRBJ2-5,NA,TRBV21-1,NA,CASKTRDRGLETQYF,TGTGCCAGCAAGACCCGGGACAGGGGGCTCGAGACCCAGTACTTC